These 32 T cell receptor beta chains came from one sample sequenced in a study of T cell responses to AZD1222 COVID-19 vaccine (dated by TCRdb to the early 2020s). What the time point label conveys for this sample: baseline before first vaccination. Library prep was done by the immunoSEQ multiplex PCR assay. Held by TCRdb, this immuneACCESS table contains in-frame sequences only and omits some clones. Under half of the omission traces to an unresolved V gene where checked; the cause of the rest is unknown. Here the sample has about 96,000 clones; more than 75% occur a single time. The ten largest clones take up approximately 2.8% of the sample. The material was peripheral blood, obtained on day 0 of AZD1222 vaccination. Receptors originate from an adult in good health.

The chain couples TRBV28 to TRBJ1-1; no firm D call. V was trimmed by 4 bases and J by 0 bases, leaving 9 bases between them. The CDR3 spans 14 residues. Per germline, CDR1 MDHEN and CDR2 SYDVKM. This CDR3 reads CASSSRIMNTEAFF. The CDR3 DNA is TGTGCCAGCAGTTCGCGGATTATGAACACTGAAGCTTTCTTT.

The chain is built from TRBV18 and TRBJ1-4; TRBD1 matches 10 bases. Trimming cost V 2 bases and J 7 bases; bases outside gene matches: 7. The CDR3 has 16 residues. CDR1 and CDR2 (germline): KGHSH, LQKENI. CDR3 DNA: TGTGCCAGCTCACCAAGACAGGGGGCCGGTGGTGAAAAACTGTTTTTT. This sequence encodes CASSPRQGAGGEKLFF.

The chain uses TRBV7-3 and TRBJ2-3, with D tentatively TRBD2 (5 bases). The ends were cut back, 2 bases at V and 3 bases at J, with 9 bases in the middle. CDR1 is SGHTA, CDR2 FQGTGA, per germline. This CDR3 comprises 14 residues. As DNA, the CDR3 is TGTGCCAGCAGCTTAGCCCTAGCTACAGATACGCAGTATTTT. Translation: CASSLALATDTQYF. Looking up the rest from reference TRBV7-3 and TRBJ2-3 gives the full variable domain: GAGVSQTPSNKVTEKGKYVELRCDPISGHTALYWYRQSLGQGPEFLIYFQGTGAADDSGLPNDRFFAVRPEGSVSTLKIQRTERGDSAVYLCASSLALATDTQYFGPGTRLTVL.

J is TRBJ1-3 and V is TRBV4-1, with 7 bases that match TRBD1. Germline-derived CDR1 and CDR2 are MGHRA and YSYEKL. V shed 2 bases and J 4 bases; nucleotides not matched to a gene: 11. This CDR3 has 17 amino acids. The CDR3 nucleotides are TGCGCCAGCAGCCAAATAACGGGACAGACGGTAGGAAACACCATATATTTT. Protein sequence: CASSQITGQTVGNTIYF.

This chain links TRBV2 with TRBJ1-5, with 7 bases fitting TRBD1. V lost 6 bases and J lost 3; bases outside the gene matches: 11. The CDR3 extends over 16 amino acids. Germline-derived CDR1 and CDR2 are SNHLY and FYNNEI. The CDR3 coding sequence is TGTGCCAGCAGGATGATTGGACAGGTCCCCAATCAGCCCCAGCATTTT. Its translation is CASRMIGQVPNQPQHF.

This clone was seen just once. J is TRBJ2-2 and V is TRBV10-1; no clear D. From germline, CDR1 is WNHNN and CDR2 SYGVQD (reference sequence). Trimming removed 7 bases at V and 6 bases at J, with 6 bases between. This CDR3 has 11 amino acids. The CDR3 here is CASIGPGELFF. The DNA of the CDR3 is TGCGCCAGCATCGGGCCCGGGGAGCTGTTTTTT.

This chain links TRBV6-2 or TRBV6-3 with TRBJ2-6, with D possibly TRBD1 on 6 matching bases. CDR3 size: 15 residues. Deletions cut 6 bases from V and 2 bases from J, with 11 bases between. CDR1 and CDR2 from the germline V gene are MNHEY and SVGEGT. The CDR3 region has the DNA TGTGCCAGCAGACCTAACAGGGCTGGGGCCAACGTCCTGACTTTC. Translation: CASRPNRAGANVLTF.

The CDR3: CASSSYTGDTDGYTF. CDR3 bases: TGTGCCAGCAGTTCCTACACAGGGGATACGGACGGCTACACCTTC. V and J are TRBV6-5 and TRBJ1-2; TRBD1 matches at 7 bases. V was pared by 4 bases and J by 8 bases, with 13 bases of the junction left unmatched. The CDR3 extends over 15 amino acids. In germline, CDR1 is MNHEY, CDR2 SVGAGI.

The chain recombines TRBV9 with TRBJ1-3; the D gene is possibly TRBD1 (6 bases). The CDR3 spans 17 residues. V was pared by 6 bases and J by 2 bases, with 21 bases between. The V gene's germline CDR1 is SGDLS and CDR2 YYNGEE. CDR3 residues: CASNRRGGDKAGNTIYF. The CDR3 DNA follows: TGTGCCAGCAACCGTAGGGGGGGGGACAAGGCTGGAAACACCATATATTTT. Variable domain in full (rest from reference TRBV9 and TRBJ1-3): DSGVTQTPKHLITATGQRVTLRCSPRSGDLSVYWYQQSLDQGLQFLIQYYNGEERAKGNILERFSAQQFPDLHSELNLSSLELGDSALYFCASNRRGGDKAGNTIYFGEGSWLTVV.

The chain has TRBV7-9 and TRBJ2-7; D might be TRBD1 (6 bases). Deletions cut 1 base from V and 3 bases from J, with 16 bases between. CDR1 SEHNR and CDR2 FQNEAQ come from the germline V gene (reference sequence). The CDR3 contains 16 residues. CDR3 nucleotide sequence: TGTGCCAGCAGCTTAGTGGCCGGACAGAAACTCTACGAGCAGTACTTC. Its protein is CASSLVAGQKLYEQYF.

The chain is built from TRBV6-6 and TRBJ2-5; D gene ambiguous. Trimming cost V 5 bases and J 5 bases, with 15 bases left between them. CDR3 length: 14 amino acids. CDR1 MNHNY and CDR2 SVGAGI come from the germline V gene (reference sequence). DNA of the CDR3: TGTGCCAGCAGTACCGGGTCCGATGGGGAGACCCAGTACTTC. Translating it yields CASSTGSDGETQYF.

This clone was seen only a few times. V is TRBV4-2 and J is TRBJ1-3, with D tentatively TRBD1 (5 bases). V gave up 0 bases and J gave up 0 bases, with 6 bases separating them. Germline-derived CDR1 and CDR2 are LGHNA and YNFKEQ. This CDR3 is built from 15 residues. The CDR3 DNA follows: TGTGCCAGCAGCCAAGAAGGGGTCTCTGGAAACACCATATATTTT. It specifies CASSQEGVSGNTIYF.

This clone was recorded once. The chain links TRBV5-1 to TRBJ1-6; no clear D gene. Deletions cut 0 bases from V and 9 bases from J, with 13 bases between. The germline gives CDR1 SGHRS, CDR2 YFSETQ. The CDR3 is made up of 15 amino acids. Here the CDR3 reads CASSLAGDVGSPLHF. The CDR3 nucleotides read TGCGCCAGCAGCTTGGCCGGCGACGTTGGTTCACCCCTCCACTTT.

This sequence joins TRBV5-1 and TRBJ1-2; no clear D. Germline loops: CDR1 SGHRS, CDR2 YFSETQ. V shed 0 bases and J shed 0 bases, with 3 bases lying between them. The CDR3 contains 13 residues. DNA of the CDR3: TGCGCCAGCAGCTTGGAAGCTAACTATGGCTACACCTTC. Translated, it gives CASSLEANYGYTF.

This chain uses TRBV11-1 with TRBJ2-2, with D possibly called TRBD1 or TRBD2 (5 bases each). In germline, CDR1 is SGHAT, CDR2 FQDESV (reference sequence). The CDR3 is made up of 16 amino acids. V shed 6 bases and J shed 5 bases, with 19 bases lying between them. CDR3 sequence reads: CASSPGPLKDTGELFF. CDR3 bases: TGTGCCAGCAGTCCGGGACCCCTGAAAGATACCGGGGAGCTGTTTTTT. The variable domain in full, completed from reference TRBV11-1 and TRBJ2-2, reads EAEVAQSPRYKITEKSQAVAFWCDPISGHATLYWYRQILGQGPELLVQFQDESVVDDSQLPKDRFSAERLKGVDSTLKIQPAELGDSAMYLCASSPGPLKDTGELFFGEGSRLTVL.

A single count supports this clone. This rearrangement joins TRBV7-8 to TRBJ1-1; 7 nucleotides agree with TRBD1. The germline V gene encodes CDR1 SGHVS and CDR2 FQNEAQ. V dropped 0 bases and J dropped 1; count of bases not matched to a gene: 11. The CDR3 loop spans 18 amino acids. CDR3 DNA: TGTGCCAGCAGCTTAGCGATCACAGGGGTTCTGGGGAACACTGAAGCTTTCTTT. Residues: CASSLAITGVLGNTEAFF. Full variable domain (outside the CDR3, taken from reference TRBV7-8 and TRBJ1-1): GAGVSQSPRYKVAKRGQDVALRCDPISGHVSLFWYQQALGQGPEFLTYFQNEAQLDKSGLPSDRFFAERPEGSVSTLKIQRTQQEDSAVYLCASSLAITGVLGNTEAFFGQGTRLTVV.

This rearrangement joins TRBV7-9 to TRBJ2-7, with D possibly matching TRBD2 (5 bases). The CDR3 is made up of 15 amino acids. Per the germline V gene, CDR1 is SEHNR and CDR2 is FQNEAQ (reference sequence). The V end lost 4 bases, the J end lost 5 bases, and 18 bases lay between the germline ends. In DNA form, the CDR3 reads TGTGCCAGCAGCTCAACAAGGGAGCCTAGGGACGAGCAGTACTTC. Protein: CASSSTREPRDEQYF.

The chain employs TRBV4-1 and TRBJ1-6; D uncertain. The V gene's germline CDR1 is MGHRA and CDR2 YSYEKL. Trimming took off 3 bases at V and 7 bases at J, with 7 bases between the two ends. The CDR3 spans 13 residues. In DNA form, the CDR3 reads TGCGCCAGCAGCCATTTAGGGAATTCACCCCTCCACTTT. This sequence encodes CASSHLGNSPLHF.

The chain joins TRBV18 to TRBJ1-1, with D unclear. Germline V lookup: CDR1 KGHSH, CDR2 LQKENI. With 6 bases removed from V and 4 bases from J, the gap between germline ends came to 15 bases. This CDR3 is 14 amino acids long. This CDR3 reads CASSPAEKRTEAFF. As DNA, the CDR3 is TGTGCCAGCTCCCCTGCCGAGAAGCGCACTGAAGCTTTCTTT.

The chain employs TRBV9 and TRBJ2-2; D ambiguous. CDR1 is SGDLS and CDR2 is YYNGEE in the germline V gene. This CDR3 spans 15 amino acids. V was shortened by 3 bases and J by 6 bases, with 15 bases between the two germline ends. Here the CDR3 DNA reads TGTGCCAGCAGCGCCCTAGGAAGCTCCGCCGGGGAGCTGTTTTTT. It specifies CASSALGSSAGELFF.

This clone came up a few times. The chain couples TRBV2 to TRBJ2-1, with D possibly being TRBD2 (5 bases). V gave up 4 bases and J gave up 5 bases, with 15 bases separating them. The CDR3 is made up of 15 amino acids. Germline V lookup: CDR1 SNHLY, CDR2 FYNNEI. CDR3 loop: CASSGTSRRNNEQFF. CDR3 bases: TGTGCCAGCAGTGGGACGAGTCGGAGGAACAATGAGCAGTTCTTC.

The rearrangement joins TRBV5-1 to TRBJ2-3; TRBD2 matches at 8 bases. The CDR3 length is 16 residues. CDR1 is SGHRS and CDR2 is YFSETQ in the germline V gene. With 4 bases clipped from V and 2 bases from J, the junction kept 9 bases outside the gene matches. CDR3 nucleotide sequence: TGCGCCAGCAGCGCCGGGGTAGCGGGGACCACAGATACGCAGTATTTT. Its protein product is CASSAGVAGTTDTQYF. Looking up the rest from reference TRBV5-1 and TRBJ2-3 gives the full variable domain: KAGVTQTPRYLIKTRGQQVTLSCSPISGHRSVSWYQQTPGQGLQFLFEYFSETQRNKGNFPGRFSGRQFSNSRSEMNVSTLELGDSALYLCASSAGVAGTTDTQYFGPGTRLTVL.

The V call is TRBV5-5, the J call TRBJ2-3; TRBD1 agrees at 10 bases. From germline, CDR1 is SGHKS and CDR2 YYEKEE (reference sequence). Losses at the gene ends were 4 bases for V and 6 bases for J; bases not matched to a gene: 14. This CDR3 is built from 17 residues. CDR3 region: CASSNQPPGQGRDTQYF. The DNA of the CDR3 is TGTGCCAGCAGCAACCAGCCTCCGGGACAGGGGAGGGATACGCAGTATTTT.

This rearrangement joins TRBV12-5 to TRBJ2-3; D is unresolved. The V end was cut by 4 bases, the J end by 1 base, with 6 bases between. The CDR3 totals 13 residues. Germline V gene lookup returns CDR1 LGHNT and CDR2 FRNRAP. In DNA, the CDR3 is TGTGCTAGTGGTTCCTCAGGCACAGATACGCAGTATTTT. It specifies CASGSSGTDTQYF.

J is TRBJ2-1 and V is TRBV5-8; the match to TRBD2 covers 11 bases. The CDR3 runs to 15 residues. Germline lookup yields CDR1 SGHTS and CDR2 YDEGEE. J was trimmed by 7 bases and V by 0 bases; bases with no gene match: 3. The CDR3 is CASSLVAGGPNEQFF. Here the CDR3 DNA reads TGTGCCAGCAGCTTGGTAGCGGGAGGGCCGAATGAGCAGTTCTTC. The full variable domain, its missing parts supplied by reference TRBV5-8 and TRBJ2-1, is EAGVTQSPTHLIKTRGQQATLRCSPISGHTSVYWYQQALGLGLQFLLWYDEGEERNRGNFPPRFSGRQFPNYSSELNVNALELEDSALYLCASSLVAGGPNEQFFGPGTRLTVL.

The chain carries TRBV5-1 and TRBJ2-3, with D uncertain. The germline CDR1 and CDR2 sequences are SGHRS and YFSETQ. V lost 0 bases, J lost 1 base, and 3 bases lay in between. CDR3 length equals 13 residues. The CDR3 DNA follows: TGCGCCAGCAGCTTGGGACGCACAGATACGCAGTATTTT. Its translation: CASSLGRTDTQYF.

The rearrangement joins TRBV7-2 to TRBJ2-2, with 10 bases matching TRBD1. The CDR3 consists of 15 residues. The V and J ends lost 6 bases and 6 bases, in that order; junction bases with no gene match: 7. The germline V gene encodes CDR1 SGHTA and CDR2 FQGNSA. CDR3 residues: CASSWDRGIAGELFF. The CDR3 DNA reads TGTGCCAGCAGTTGGGACAGGGGAATCGCCGGGGAGCTGTTTTTT.

The chain carries TRBV7-8 and TRBJ2-2, with a tentative D call TRBD1 (6 bases). V was cut by 0 bases and J by 1 base, with 15 bases left in between. Germline V gene data show CDR1 as SGHVS and CDR2 as FQNEAQ. CDR3 length: 18 residues. For the CDR3, the DNA is TGTGCCAGCAGCTTAGCTTGGGGGACACAACAGAACACCGGGGAGCTGTTTTTT. Residues: CASSLAWGTQQNTGELFF.

This chain links TRBV5-5 with TRBJ1-2, with D possibly matching TRBD1 (6 bases). The germline V gene encodes CDR1 SGHKS and CDR2 YYEKEE (reference sequence). The CDR3 totals 16 residues. V lost 4 bases to trimming and J lost 0 bases, with 16 bases between them. Written as DNA, the CDR3 is TGTGCCAGCAGCACAACGTACAGGGATTCTAACTATGGCTACACCTTC. Translating gives CASSTTYRDSNYGYTF.

The rearrangement uses TRBV18 and TRBJ1-1; D possibly corresponds to TRBD1 (5 bases). The ends were cut back, 1 base at V and 7 bases at J, with 10 bases in the middle. Germline lookup yields CDR1 KGHSH and CDR2 LQKENI. The CDR3 totals 13 residues. The CDR3 region is CASSPLREGEAFF. The CDR3 nucleotides read TGTGCCAGCTCACCACTCAGGGAGGGTGAAGCTTTCTTT.

V and J are TRBV7-7 and TRBJ2-1, with a possible D match to TRBD1 (6 bases). Trimming removed 6 bases at V and 6 bases at J, with 24 bases between. The CDR3 has 17 residues. Looked up from germline, CDR1 is SSHAT and CDR2 is FNYEAQ (reference sequence). CDR3 sequence (DNA): TGTGCCAGCAGTCGAAACGCCCAGAGGACAGCAAGCAATGAGCAGTTCTTC. This sequence encodes CASSRNAQRTASNEQFF.

The chain combines TRBV6-2 or TRBV6-3 with TRBJ1-5, with 8 bases fitting TRBD1. V trimming: 6 bases; J trimming: 5 bases; junction bases outside the gene matches: 18. The CDR3 runs 18 residues. The germline gives CDR1 MNHEY, CDR2 SVGEGT. CDR3 residues: CASSPTGFGQGWDQPQHF. CDR3 nucleotide sequence: TGTGCCAGCAGCCCTACGGGTTTCGGACAGGGTTGGGATCAGCCCCAGCATTTT.